The source of this T cell receptor (beta chain) is a study of T cell responses to AZD1222 COVID-19 vaccine. After removal of 5 bases from V and 7 bases from J, the junction contained 16 bases not matched to a gene. Germline values: CDR1 GTSNPN, CDR2 SVGIG (reference sequence). The length of the CDR3 is 15 residues. Sequencing was performed with immunoSEQ multiplex PCR; in TCRdb, only in-frame clones are kept and a portion is missing. The data show roughly 180,000 clones, around 90% seen once. The sequenced sample was peripheral blood, obtained on day 0 of AZD1222 vaccination. The clonotype was recovered from an adult in good health. The V gene is TRBV30, the J gene TRBJ2-7; 8 bases map to TRBD2. The CDR3 DNA reads as TGTGCCTGGGGTGCCTTTGGGACTAGTGTTGGGGAGCAGTACTTC. It codes for CAWGAFGTSVGEQYF.